This TCR beta chain was identified in a study of metastatic and nonmetastatic thyroid tumors. The wider study: Repertoire comparisons spanned blood and tumor or nodule tissue from malignant and benign thyroid patients.

The germline CDR1 and CDR2 sequences are DFQATT and SNEGSKA (reference sequence). The ends were cut back, 0 bases at V and 4 bases at J, with 18 bases in the middle. The CDR3 spans 16 residues. Patients had received no treatment of any kind before thyroid surgery. MiXCR reprocessed the PCR reads for TCRdb. The repertoire holds 4,000 or so clones, approximately 29% seen once, with around 16% in the top ten. The sequence was collected from a male donor with papillary thyroid cancer or a benign thyroid nodule (not recorded which). Some clones in this sample may be carry-over from other donors' samples. V usage is TRBV20-1 and J usage is TRBJ2-5; D perhaps matches TRBD2 (5 bases). Material for sequencing was adjacent normal tissue. The DNA for the CDR3 is TGCAGTGCTAGAGATGCGAGGGCGGGCGGTATAGAGACCCAGTACTTC. Amino acid sequence: CSARDARAGGIETQYF.